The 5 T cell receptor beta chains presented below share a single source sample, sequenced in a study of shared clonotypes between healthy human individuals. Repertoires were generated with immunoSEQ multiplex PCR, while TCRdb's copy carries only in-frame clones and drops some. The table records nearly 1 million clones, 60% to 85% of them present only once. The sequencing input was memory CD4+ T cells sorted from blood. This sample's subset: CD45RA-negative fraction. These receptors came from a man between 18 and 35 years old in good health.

As DNA, the CDR3 is TGTGCCAGCAGCCCCACACTAGCGGGTGAAGGCTACGAGCAGTACTTC. Protein sequence: CASSPTLAGEGYEQYF. This chain uses TRBV14 with TRBJ2-7; 9 bases agree with TRBD2. Per the germline V gene, CDR1 is SGHDN and CDR2 is FVKESK. The CDR3 consists of 16 residues. Unmatched junction bases numbered 10, after V lost 4 bases and J lost 3 bases.

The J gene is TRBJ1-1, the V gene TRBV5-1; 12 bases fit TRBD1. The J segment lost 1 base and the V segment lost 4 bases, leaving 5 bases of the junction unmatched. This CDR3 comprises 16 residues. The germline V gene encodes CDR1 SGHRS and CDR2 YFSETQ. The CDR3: CASSGGTGGRNTEAFF. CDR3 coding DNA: TGCGCCAGCAGCGGCGGGACAGGGGGCCGGAACACTGAAGCTTTCTTT. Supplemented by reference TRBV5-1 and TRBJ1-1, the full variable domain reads KAGVTQTPRYLIKTRGQQVTLSCSPISGHRSVSWYQQTPGQGLQFLFEYFSETQRNKGNFPGRFSGRQFSNSRSEMNVSTLELGDSALYLCASSGGTGGRNTEAFFGQGTRLTVV.

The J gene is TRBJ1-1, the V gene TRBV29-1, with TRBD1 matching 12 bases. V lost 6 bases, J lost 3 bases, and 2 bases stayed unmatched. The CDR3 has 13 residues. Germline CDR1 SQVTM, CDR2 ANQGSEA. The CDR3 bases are TGCAGCGTCGGGACAGGGGGCCACACTGAAGCTTTCTTT. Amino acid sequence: CSVGTGGHTEAFF.

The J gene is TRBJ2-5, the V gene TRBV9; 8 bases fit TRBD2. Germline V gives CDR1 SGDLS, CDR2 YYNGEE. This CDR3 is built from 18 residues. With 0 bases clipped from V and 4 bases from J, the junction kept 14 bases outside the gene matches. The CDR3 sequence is CASSVAGFVAGGGETQYF. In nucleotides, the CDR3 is TGTGCCAGCAGCGTAGCTGGTTTTGTGGCGGGGGGTGGAGAGACCCAGTACTTC.

The CDR3 nucleotides read TGTGCCAGCAGCGTAGGTAAACTATCTAACAATGAGCAGTTCTTC. Protein product: CASSVGKLSNNEQFF. The V call is TRBV9, the J call TRBJ2-1; D ambiguous. The V and J ends lost 0 bases and 5 bases respectively, with 12 bases between them. The CDR3 covers 15 residues. Per the germline V gene, CDR1 is SGDLS and CDR2 is YYNGEE. The variable domain in full, completed from reference TRBV9 and TRBJ2-1, reads DSGVTQTPKHLITATGQRVTLRCSPRSGDLSVYWYQQSLDQGLQFLIQYYNGEERAKGNILERFSAQQFPDLHSELNLSSLELGDSALYFCASSVGKLSNNEQFFGPGTRLTVL.